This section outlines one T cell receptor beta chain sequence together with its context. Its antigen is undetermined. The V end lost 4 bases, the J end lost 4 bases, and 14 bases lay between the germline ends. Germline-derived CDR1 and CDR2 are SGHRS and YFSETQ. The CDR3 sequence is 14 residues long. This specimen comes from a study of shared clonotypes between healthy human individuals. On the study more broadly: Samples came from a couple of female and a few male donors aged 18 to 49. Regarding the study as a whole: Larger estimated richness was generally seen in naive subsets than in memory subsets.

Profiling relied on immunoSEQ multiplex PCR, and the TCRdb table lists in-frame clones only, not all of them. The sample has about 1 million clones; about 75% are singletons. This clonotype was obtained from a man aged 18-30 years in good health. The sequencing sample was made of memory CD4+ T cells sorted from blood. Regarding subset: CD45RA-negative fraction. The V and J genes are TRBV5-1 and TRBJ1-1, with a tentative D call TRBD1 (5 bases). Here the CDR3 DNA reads TGCGCCAGCAGCCCGGATGGGGACGGCACTGAAGCTTTCTTT. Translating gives CASSPDGDGTEAFF.